This T cell receptor beta chain is drawn from a study of T-cell reconstitution after alpha-beta-depleted transplantation in children. General study results and limits: Reported findings indicate that, about two months after transplant, alpha-beta T cells came from several hundred expanded clones, which were derived from non-depleted graft cells. The main origin of T-cell counts and diversity one year after transplant was newly produced T cells.

Details on this clonotype: Its specificity is unknown.

Construction of the TCRbeta library involved unique molecular identifiers. One entry per CDR3 protein, called by TCRdb with MiXCR from the PCR reads. The data show fewer than 700,000 distinct CDR3 sequences, with 13% seen just once and 2% to 2.5% held by the top ten. CDR3 length: 19 amino acids. The junction had 23 bases not matched to a gene; V was cut back by 3 bases and J by 6 bases. Germline CDR1 and CDR2: MNHEY and SMNVEV (reference sequence). The clonotype was recovered from a male patient aged 10 to 17 who had a stem cell transplant for acute myeloid leukemia, so the T cells may come from the graft donor. The chain recombines TRBV27 with TRBJ2-7; 7 nucleotides agree with TRBD2. The material was PBMCs, mostly from graft donor cells, obtained 360 days after TCRalphabeta/CD19-depleted stem cell transplant. Written as DNA, the CDR3 is TGTGCCAGCAGTTTTCAGGGCCGATCCGGGCGGGAGTGGGTCCTCGAGCAGTACTTC. Its protein is CASSFQGRSGREWVLEQYF.